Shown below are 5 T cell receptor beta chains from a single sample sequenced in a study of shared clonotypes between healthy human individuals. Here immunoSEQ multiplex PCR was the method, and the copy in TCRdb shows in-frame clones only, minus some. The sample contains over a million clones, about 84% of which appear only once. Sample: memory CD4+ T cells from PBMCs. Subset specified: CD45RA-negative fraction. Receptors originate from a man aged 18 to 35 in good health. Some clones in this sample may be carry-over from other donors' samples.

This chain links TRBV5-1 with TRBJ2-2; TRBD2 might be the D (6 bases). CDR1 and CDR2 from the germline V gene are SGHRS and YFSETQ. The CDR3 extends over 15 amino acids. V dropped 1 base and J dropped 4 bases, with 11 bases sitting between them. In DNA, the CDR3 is TGCGCCAGCAGCTTGCGATACGGGGGCACCGGGGAGCTGTTTTTT. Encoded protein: CASSLRYGGTGELFF.

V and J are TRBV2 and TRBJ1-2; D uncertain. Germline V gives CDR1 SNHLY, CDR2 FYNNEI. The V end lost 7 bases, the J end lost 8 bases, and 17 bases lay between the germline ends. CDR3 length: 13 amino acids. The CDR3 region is CASTPFPGNGYTF. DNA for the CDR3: TGTGCCAGCACCCCCTTTCCGGGTAACGGCTACACCTTC.

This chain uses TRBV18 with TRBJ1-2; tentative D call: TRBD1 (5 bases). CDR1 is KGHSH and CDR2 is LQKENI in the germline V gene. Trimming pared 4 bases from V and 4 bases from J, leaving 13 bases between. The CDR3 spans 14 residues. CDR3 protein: CASSLSRQPYGYTF. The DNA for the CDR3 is TGTGCCAGCTCACTTTCTAGACAGCCCTATGGCTACACCTTC.

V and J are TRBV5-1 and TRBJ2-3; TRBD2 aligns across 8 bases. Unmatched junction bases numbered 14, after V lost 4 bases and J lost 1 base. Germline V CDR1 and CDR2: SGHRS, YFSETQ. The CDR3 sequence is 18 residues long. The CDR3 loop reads CASSLGGSGTYRTDTQYF. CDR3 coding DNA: TGCGCCAGCAGCCTCGGAGGTAGCGGGACCTATCGCACAGATACGCAGTATTTT.

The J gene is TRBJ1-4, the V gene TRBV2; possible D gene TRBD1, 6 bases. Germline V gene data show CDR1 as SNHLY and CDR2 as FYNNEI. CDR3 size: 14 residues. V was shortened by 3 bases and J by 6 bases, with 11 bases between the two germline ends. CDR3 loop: CASSDRGSYEKLFF. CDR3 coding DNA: TGTGCCAGCAGTGACAGGGGCTCTTATGAAAAACTGTTTTTT.